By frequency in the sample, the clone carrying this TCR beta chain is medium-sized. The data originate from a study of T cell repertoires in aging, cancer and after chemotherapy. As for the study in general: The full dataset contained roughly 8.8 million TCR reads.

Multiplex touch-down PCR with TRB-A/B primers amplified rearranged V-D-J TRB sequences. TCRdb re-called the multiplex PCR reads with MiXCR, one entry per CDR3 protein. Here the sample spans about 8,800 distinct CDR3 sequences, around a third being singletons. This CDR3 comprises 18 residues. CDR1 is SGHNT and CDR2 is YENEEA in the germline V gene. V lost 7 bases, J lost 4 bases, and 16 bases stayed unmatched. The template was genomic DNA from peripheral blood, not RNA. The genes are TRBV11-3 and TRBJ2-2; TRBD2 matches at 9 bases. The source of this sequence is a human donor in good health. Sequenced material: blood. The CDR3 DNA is TGTGCCAGCATCTCAGGTAGCGGGAGCGAACACGGCACCGGGGAGCTGTTTTTT. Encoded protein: CASISGSGSEHGTGELFF.